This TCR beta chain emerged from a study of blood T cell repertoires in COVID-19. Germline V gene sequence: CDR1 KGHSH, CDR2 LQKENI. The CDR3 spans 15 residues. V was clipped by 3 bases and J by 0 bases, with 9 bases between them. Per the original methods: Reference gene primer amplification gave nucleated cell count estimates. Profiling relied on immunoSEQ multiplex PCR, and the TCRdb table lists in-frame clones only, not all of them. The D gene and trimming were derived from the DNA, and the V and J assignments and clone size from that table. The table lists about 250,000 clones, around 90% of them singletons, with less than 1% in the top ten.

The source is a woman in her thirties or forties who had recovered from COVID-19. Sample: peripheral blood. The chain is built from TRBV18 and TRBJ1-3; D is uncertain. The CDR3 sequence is CASSPGDDSGNTIYF. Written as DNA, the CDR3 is TGTGCCAGCTCACCTGGAGACGACTCTGGAAACACCATATATTTT. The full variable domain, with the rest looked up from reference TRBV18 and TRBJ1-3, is NAGVMQNPRHLVRRRGQEARLRCSPMKGHSHVYWYRQLPEEGLKFMVYLQKENIIDESGMPKERFSAEFPKEGPSILRIQQVVRGDSAAYFCASSPGDDSGNTIYFGEGSWLTVV.